These T cell receptor beta chains were read from a single sample in a study of shared clonotypes between healthy human individuals. This table comes from immunoSEQ multiplex PCR, and its TCRdb copy is limited to in-frame clones, with some not included. The table records 2 million to 2.5 million clones, roughly 92% of them present only once. Specimen: naive CD4+ T cells from PBMCs. The receptor source for this set is a man between 18 and 35 years old in good health. Some clones in this sample may be carry-over from other donors' samples. CDR3s include the opening cysteine and the closing phenylalanine or tryptophan. The order of the fields is J gene, V gene, clone size, D gene, CDR3 protein, CDR3 DNA. The D gene is left open where the match is weak. Some rows have no size entry. The others give once, few or many, or a class for an expanded clone.

TRBJ2-7 | TRBV28 | once | TRBD2 | CASSLAGVTYEQYF | TGTGCCAGCAGTTTAGCGGGAGTTACCTACGAGCAGTACTTC
TRBJ2-7 | TRBV27 | . | . | CASSFPRGEQYF | TGTGCCAGCAGTTTCCCGCGTGGGGAGCAGTACTTC
TRBJ2-7 | TRBV28 | . | . | CASSLPQNSYEQYF | TGTGCCAGCAGTTTACCTCAGAACTCCTACGAGCAGTACTTC
TRBJ1-5 | TRBV2 | . | . | CASARDYSNQPQHF | TGTGCCAGCGCAAGGGACTATAGCAATCAGCCCCAGCATTTT
TRBJ2-5 | TRBV28 | . | . | CASSSPWSSQYF | TGTGCCAGCAGTTCCCCATGGTCCTCCCAGTACTTC
TRBJ2-7 | TRBV6-1 | . | TRBD1 | CASSVSTGATYEQYF | TGTGCCAGCAGTGTCTCTACAGGGGCGACCTACGAGCAGTACTTC
TRBJ2-5 | TRBV7-9 | . | TRBD2 | CASSPGTSSFGTQYF | TGTGCCAGCAGCCCCGGGACTAGTTCTTTCGGGACCCAGTACTTC
TRBJ2-2 | TRBV18 | . | . | CASSPRVAGELFF | TGTGCCAGCTCACCGAGGGTGGCTGGGGAGCTGTTTTTT
TRBJ1-2 | TRBV6-5 | . | . | CASSTKSDGVYGYTF | TGTGCCAGCAGTACTAAGTCGGACGGAGTCTATGGCTACACCTTC
TRBJ2-7 | TRBV30 | . | . | CAWSVIQGGEQYF | TGTGCCTGGAGTGTAATCCAGGGTGGAGAGCAGTACTTC
TRBJ1-2 | TRBV28 | . | TRBD1 | CASSLGQGDSRGYGYTF | TGTGCCAGCAGTCTGGGACAGGGGGATTCTAGGGGATATGGCTACACCTTC
TRBJ2-2 | TRBV7-3 | . | . | CASRTVPGELFF | TGTGCCAGCAGGACAGTTCCCGGGGAGCTGTTTTTT
TRBJ2-7 | TRBV27 | . | TRBD2 | CASRAGGFYEQYF | TGTGCCAGTCGAGCGGGAGGATTCTACGAGCAGTACTTC
TRBJ1-3 | TRBV18 | . | . | CASSPDINSGNTIYF | TGTGCCAGCTCACCCGACATTAACTCTGGAAACACCATATATTTT
TRBJ2-5 | TRBV7-2 | . | TRBD2 | CASSSGLAGGRETQYF | TGTGCCAGCAGCTCAGGACTAGCGGGAGGACGAGAGACCCAGTACTTC